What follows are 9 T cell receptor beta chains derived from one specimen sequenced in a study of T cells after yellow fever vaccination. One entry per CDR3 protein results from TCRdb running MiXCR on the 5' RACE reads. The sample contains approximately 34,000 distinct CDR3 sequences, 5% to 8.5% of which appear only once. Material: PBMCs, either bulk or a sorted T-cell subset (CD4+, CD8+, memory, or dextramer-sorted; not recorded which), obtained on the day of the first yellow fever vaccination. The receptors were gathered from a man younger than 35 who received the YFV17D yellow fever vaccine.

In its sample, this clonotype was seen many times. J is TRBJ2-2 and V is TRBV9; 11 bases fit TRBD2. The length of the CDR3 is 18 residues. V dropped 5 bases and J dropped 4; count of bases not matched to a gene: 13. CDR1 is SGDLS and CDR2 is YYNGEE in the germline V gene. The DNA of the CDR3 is TGTGCCAGCAGTCAACAACAACTAGCGGGGGCCACCACCGGGGAGCTGTTTTTT. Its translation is CASSQQQLAGATTGELFF. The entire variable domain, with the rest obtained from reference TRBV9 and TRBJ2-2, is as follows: DSGVTQTPKHLITATGQRVTLRCSPRSGDLSVYWYQQSLDQGLQFLIQYYNGEERAKGNILERFSAQQFPDLHSELNLSSLELGDSALYFCASSQQQLAGATTGELFFGEGSRLTVL.

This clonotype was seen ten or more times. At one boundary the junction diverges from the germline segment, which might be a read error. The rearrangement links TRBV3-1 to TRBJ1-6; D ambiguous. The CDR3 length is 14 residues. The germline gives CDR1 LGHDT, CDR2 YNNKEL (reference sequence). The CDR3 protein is CASSLTSSNSPLHF. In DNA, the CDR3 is TGTGCCAGCAGCCTTACATCCTCTAATTCACCCCTCCACTTT.

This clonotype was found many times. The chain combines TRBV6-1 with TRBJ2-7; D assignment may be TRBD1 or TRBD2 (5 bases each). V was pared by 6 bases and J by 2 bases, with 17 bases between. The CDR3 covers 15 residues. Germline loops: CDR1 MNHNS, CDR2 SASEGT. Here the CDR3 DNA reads TGTGCCAGCAGGCCCCGGGGCAGGGCCACCTACGAGCAGTACTTC. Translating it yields CASRPRGRATYEQYF.

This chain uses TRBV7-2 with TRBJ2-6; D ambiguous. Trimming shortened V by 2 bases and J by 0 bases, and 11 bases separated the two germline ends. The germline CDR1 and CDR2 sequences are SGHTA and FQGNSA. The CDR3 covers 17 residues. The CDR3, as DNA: TGTGCCAGCAGCTTAAACCGAGTAGACTCTGGGGCCAACGTCCTGACTTTC. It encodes CASSLNRVDSGANVLTF.

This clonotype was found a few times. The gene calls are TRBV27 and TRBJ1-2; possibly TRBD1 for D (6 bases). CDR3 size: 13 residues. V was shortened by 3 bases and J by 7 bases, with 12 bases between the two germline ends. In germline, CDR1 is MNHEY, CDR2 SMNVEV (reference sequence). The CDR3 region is CASSFRGGIGYTF. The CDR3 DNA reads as TGTGCCAGCAGTTTCAGGGGAGGGATTGGCTACACCTTC.

CDR3 sequence reads: CASSLGTGSLSGNTIYF. The DNA for the CDR3 is TGTGCCAGCAGTTTGGGGACAGGGAGCCTCTCTGGAAACACCATATATTTT. V gene TRBV12-3 or TRBV12-4 combines with J gene TRBJ1-3; 9 bases fit TRBD1. J was trimmed by 0 bases and V by 3 bases; bases with no gene match: 6. The CDR3 loop spans 17 amino acids.

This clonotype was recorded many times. The CDR3 region has the DNA TGTGCCAGCACCTCTGGGGGAGGGCCGGCGGGGGCGCAGTTCTTC. It yields the protein CASTSGGGPAGAQFF. The V gene is TRBV27, the J gene TRBJ2-1; perhaps TRBD2 as D (7 bases). With 7 bases removed from V and 12 bases from J, the gap between germline ends came to 25 bases. This CDR3 is built from 15 residues. Per the germline V gene, CDR1 is MNHEY and CDR2 is SMNVEV (reference sequence).

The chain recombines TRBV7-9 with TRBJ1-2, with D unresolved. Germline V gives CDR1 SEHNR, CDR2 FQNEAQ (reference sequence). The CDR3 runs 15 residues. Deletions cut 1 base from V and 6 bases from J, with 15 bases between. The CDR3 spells CASSLGAVAADGYTF. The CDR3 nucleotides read TGTGCCAGCAGCTTAGGGGCCGTGGCAGCCGATGGCTACACCTTC.

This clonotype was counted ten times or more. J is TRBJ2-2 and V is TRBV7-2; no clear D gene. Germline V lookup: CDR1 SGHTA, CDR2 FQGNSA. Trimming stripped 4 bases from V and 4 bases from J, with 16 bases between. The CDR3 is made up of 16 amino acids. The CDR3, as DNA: TGTGCCAGCAGCTCATCCAGGAATCCAGGCACCGGGGAGCTGTTTTTT. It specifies CASSSSRNPGTGELFF. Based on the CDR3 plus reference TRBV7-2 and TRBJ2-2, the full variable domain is GAGVSQSPSNKVTEKGKDVELRCDPISGHTALYWYRQSLGQGLEFLIYFQGNSAPDKSGLPSDRFSAERTGGSVSTLTIQRTQQEDSAVYLCASSSSRNPGTGELFFGEGSRLTVL.